Presented here are 16 T cell receptor beta chains from one specimen sequenced in a study of OX40 agonist ivuxolimab in advanced cancers. Sequencing used immunoSEQ multiplex PCR; TCRdb keeps in-frame clones, though not all of them. There are fewer than 55,000 clones in the sample; approximately 87% occur only once, and more than 1.5% lies in the top ten. The source material was CD4+ or CD8+ T cells sorted from blood, sampled in a trial of the OX40 agonist ivuxolimab. These receptors came from an adult with an advanced solid tumor such as melanoma, head and neck, liver or kidney cancer.

The V and J genes are TRBV11-3 and TRBJ2-1, with D perhaps TRBD2 (6 bases). V was trimmed by 5 bases and J by 7 bases, leaving 12 bases between them. The germline V gene encodes CDR1 SGHNT and CDR2 YENEEA. The CDR3 has 13 amino acids. For the CDR3, the DNA is TGTGCCAGCAGCCCAGGGACTGCAAATGAGCAGTTCTTC. It yields the protein CASSPGTANEQFF.

This chain uses TRBV28 with TRBJ1-1; 7 bases align to TRBD1. V was pared by 8 bases and J by 7 bases, with 13 bases of the junction left unmatched. This CDR3 region has 14 residues. CDR1 and CDR2 (germline): MDHEN, SYDVKM. DNA for the CDR3: TGTGCCAGCCTTCGAAGCAGGGGGTCACTTGAAGCTTTCTTT. This translates into CASLRSRGSLEAFF.

The genes are TRBV5-1 and TRBJ2-1; maybe TRBD2 (7 bases). The CDR3 runs 16 residues. The V and J ends lost 3 bases and 3 bases respectively, with 16 bases between them. Looked up from germline, CDR1 is SGHRS and CDR2 is YFSETQ. CDR3 in amino acids: CASSSAGGLVYNEQFF. DNA of the CDR3: TGCGCCAGCAGCTCCGCCGGGGGGCTGGTCTACAATGAGCAGTTCTTC.

The chain combines TRBV7-2 with TRBJ2-7; 12 nucleotides line up with TRBD2. Unmatched junction bases numbered 9, after V lost 5 bases and J lost 7 bases. The CDR3 length is 15 residues. CDR1 and CDR2 (germline): SGHTA, FQGNSA. CDR3 region: CASSPGLAGFFEQYF. CDR3 coding DNA: TGTGCCAGCAGCCCCGGACTAGCGGGGTTTTTTGAGCAGTACTTC.

This sequence joins TRBV7-2 and TRBJ1-5; 8 bases line up with TRBD1. The CDR3 extends over 16 amino acids. Germline V gene data show CDR1 as SGHTA and CDR2 as FQGNSA. The junction had 12 bases not matched to a gene; V was cut back by 5 bases and J by 6 bases. Here the CDR3 reads CASSGRGPGGGQPQHF. The CDR3 DNA sequence: TGTGCCAGCAGCGGGCGAGGCCCAGGGGGCGGTCAGCCCCAGCATTTT.

The chain carries TRBV7-2 and TRBJ2-1, with unresolved D. This CDR3 is 14 amino acids long. V was clipped by 1 base and J by 3 bases, with 7 bases between them. CDR1 is SGHTA, CDR2 FQGNSA, per germline. This CDR3 is CASSLEGHYNEQFF. CDR3 bases: TGTGCCAGCAGCTTAGAGGGCCACTACAATGAGCAGTTCTTC.

The rearrangement joins TRBV19 to TRBJ2-7; TRBD1 matches at 8 bases. Germline trimming cut 6 bases from V and 5 bases from J; bases unmatched to any gene: 6. CDR1 and CDR2 (germline): LNHDA, SQIVND (reference sequence). The CDR3 loop spans 13 amino acids. The CDR3 loop reads CASSSRTGNEQYF. In nucleotides, the CDR3 is TGTGCCAGTAGCTCACGGACAGGGAACGAGCAGTACTTC.

The CDR3 sequence is CASSVGEREVTQYF. In DNA form, the CDR3 reads TGTGCCAGCAGCGTAGGGGAGCGGGAGGTGACCCAGTACTTC. V gene TRBV9 combines with J gene TRBJ2-5; 9 bases match TRBD2. The J segment lost 7 bases and the V segment lost 0 bases, leaving 4 bases of the junction unmatched. The CDR3 spans 14 residues. CDR1 SGDLS and CDR2 YYNGEE come from the germline V gene.

This clone has only a few counts. The chain carries TRBV5-1 and TRBJ1-3; perhaps TRBD1 as D (6 bases). This CDR3 region has 14 residues. CDR1 is SGHRS, CDR2 YFSETQ, per germline. Trimming pared 3 bases from V and 4 bases from J, leaving 11 bases between. CDR3 sequence: CASSSTGSGNTIYF. CDR3 bases: TGCGCCAGCAGCTCTACAGGGTCAGGAAACACCATATATTTT.

V gene TRBV28 combines with J gene TRBJ2-2; no clear D. The germline V gene has CDR1 MDHEN and CDR2 SYDVKM. This CDR3 is 16 amino acids long. V was cut by 2 bases and J by 2 bases, with 12 bases left in between. CDR3 bases: TGTGCCAGCAGTTTAGTTAGTACCGCTAACACCGGGGAGCTGTTTTTT. Amino acids: CASSLVSTANTGELFF.

The chain carries TRBV28 and TRBJ1-1; D perhaps matches TRBD1 (6 bases). CDR1 and CDR2 from the germline V gene are MDHEN and SYDVKM. V lost 5 bases and J 1 base, leaving 8 bases between the germline ends. There are 13 residues in the CDR3. CDR3 sequence: CASSRQENTEAFF. Here the CDR3 DNA reads TGTGCCAGCAGTCGACAGGAGAACACTGAAGCTTTCTTT.

The CDR3, as DNA: TGTGCCAGCTCAACCACATTAGAGACCCAGTACTTC. Protein: CASSTTLETQYF. The chain is built from TRBV18 and TRBJ2-5; D unresolved. CDR1 is KGHSH, CDR2 LQKENI, per germline. The CDR3 runs to 12 residues. V lost 5 bases to trimming and J lost 4 bases, with 8 bases between them.

The rearrangement uses TRBV4-2 and TRBJ2-3; D is possibly TRBD2 (5 bases). Germline V gives CDR1 LGHNA, CDR2 YNFKEQ. The CDR3 runs 15 residues. The V end lost 1 base, the J end lost 0 bases, and 8 bases lay between the germline ends. This CDR3 reads CASSQGGLSTDTQYF. The CDR3 bases are TGTGCCAGCAGCCAAGGAGGGCTTAGCACAGATACGCAGTATTTT.

The chain carries TRBV7-2 and TRBJ2-2, with D tentatively TRBD1 (6 bases). The CDR3 has 15 residues. Germline V gene lookup returns CDR1 SGHTA and CDR2 FQGNSA. Trimming took off 6 bases at V and 5 bases at J, with 16 bases between the two ends. Here the CDR3 DNA reads TGTGCCAGCAGATCCGGGACACCTACTACCGGGGAGCTGTTTTTT. Protein product: CASRSGTPTTGELFF.

A single count supports this clone. This chain uses TRBV6-5 with TRBJ1-2, with 7 bases matching TRBD1. CDR3 size: 14 residues. Looked up from germline, CDR1 is MNHEY and CDR2 is SVGAGI. V shed 2 bases, J shed 8 bases, and the junction held 8 bases outside the gene matches. The CDR3 sequence: CASSYPGQDRGYTF. CDR3 DNA: TGTGCCAGCAGTTACCCAGGACAGGATCGCGGCTACACCTTC.

This sequence joins TRBV19 and TRBJ1-5; D call uncertain. V gave up 10 bases and J gave up 7 bases, with 20 bases separating them. CDR1 is LNHDA and CDR2 is SQIVND in the germline V gene (reference sequence). There are 14 residues in the CDR3. The CDR3 DNA is TGTGCCACCTCCGGCCTCTCTGTTTTGCAGCCCCAGCATTTT. It encodes CATSGLSVLQPQHF.